The 15 T cell receptor beta chains presented below share a single source sample, sequenced in a study of cytomegalovirus exposure and HLA in healthy donors. Researchers ran the PCR with 60 Vbeta and 13 Jbeta primers. Profiling relied on immunoSEQ multiplex PCR, and the TCRdb table lists in-frame clones only, not all of them. Seen here are under 300,000 clones, about 81% observed once, and the top ten hold about 7.3%. The source material was PBMCs. Receptor source: a woman aged 55-70 years in good health and CMV-seropositive.

This chain joins TRBV7-9 and TRBJ2-1, with TRBD2 matching over 16 bases. The CDR3 is 16 residues long. The germline V gene encodes CDR1 SEHNR and CDR2 FQNEAQ (reference sequence). With 5 bases clipped from V and 8 bases from J, the junction kept 6 bases outside the gene matches. The CDR3, as DNA: TGTGCCAGCAGCCCCGGGACTAGCGGGAGGGGTGATGAGCAGTTCTTC. Translated, it gives CASSPGTSGRGDEQFF.

Here the CDR3 DNA reads TGTGCCAGCTCACCGGAGACTAGCGGGAGCACAGATACGCAGTATTTT. This sequence encodes CASSPETSGSTDTQYF. The rearrangement uses TRBV18 and TRBJ2-3; 10 bases line up with TRBD2. Trimming removed 3 bases from V and 0 bases from J; junction bases left unmatched: 3. Germline CDR1 is KGHSH and CDR2 is LQKENI. This CDR3 is 16 amino acids long.

This clone was recorded only once. DNA for the CDR3: TGTGCCAGCAGTTTAAGGGGGCTGGCTAATGAAAAACTGTTTTTT. Its protein is CASSLRGLANEKLFF. This chain uses TRBV27 with TRBJ1-4; 7 bases align to TRBD1. V was pared by 2 bases and J by 3 bases, with 3 bases of the junction left unmatched. Germline loops: CDR1 MNHEY, CDR2 SMNVEV (reference sequence). This CDR3 is 15 amino acids long. The variable domain in full, with the rest retrieved from reference TRBV27 and TRBJ1-4, is EAQVTQNPRYLITVTGKKLTVTCSQNMNHEYMSWYRQDPGLGLRQIYYSMNVEVTDKGDVPEGYKVSRKEKRNFPLILESPSPNQTSLYFCASSLRGLANEKLFFGSGTQLSVL.

CDR3 sequence reads: CASSPRGTTAGELFF. For the CDR3, the DNA is TGTGCCAGTAGTCCCAGGGGTACCACGGCCGGGGAGCTGTTTTTT. The chain recombines TRBV19 with TRBJ2-2; tentative D call: TRBD1 (6 bases). The CDR3 sequence is 15 residues long. Trimming took off 5 bases at V and 6 bases at J, with 16 bases between the two ends. Per germline, CDR1 LNHDA and CDR2 SQIVND (reference sequence).

The count of this clone is one. V usage is TRBV7-2 and J usage is TRBJ2-6; D gene unclear. Germline CDR1 and CDR2: SGHTA and FQGNSA. This CDR3 is built from 19 residues. V lost 1 base and J lost 1, with 17 bases in between. As DNA, the CDR3 is TGTGCCAGCAGCTTAGGCGGCAGACGGATTACATCTGGGGCCAACGTCCTGACTTTC. It encodes CASSLGGRRITSGANVLTF.

The chain uses TRBV5-1 and TRBJ2-3; 10 bases align to TRBD2. The J segment lost 6 bases and the V segment lost 0 bases, leaving 4 bases of the junction unmatched. CDR1 and CDR2 from the germline V gene are SGHRS and YFSETQ. This CDR3 spans 15 amino acids. CDR3 amino acids: CASSLGKRGGDTQYF. The CDR3 DNA follows: TGCGCCAGCAGCTTGGGTAAGCGGGGGGGGGATACGCAGTATTTT. Combining the CDR3 with reference TRBV5-1 and TRBJ2-3 gives the whole variable domain KAGVTQTPRYLIKTRGQQVTLSCSPISGHRSVSWYQQTPGQGLQFLFEYFSETQRNKGNFPGRFSGRQFSNSRSEMNVSTLELGDSALYLCASSLGKRGGDTQYFGPGTRLTVL.

The chain couples TRBV2 to TRBJ2-5, with D tentatively TRBD1 (6 bases). CDR1 SNHLY and CDR2 FYNNEI come from the germline V gene. The CDR3 loop spans 13 amino acids. V was trimmed by 8 bases and J by 0 bases, leaving 10 bases between them. This chain's CDR3 is CASGGLYQETQYF. In DNA, the CDR3 is TGTGCCAGCGGGGGCCTGTACCAAGAGACCCAGTACTTC. Based on the CDR3 plus reference TRBV2 and TRBJ2-5, the full variable domain is EPEVTQTPSHQVTQMGQEVILRCVPISNHLYFYWYRQILGQKVEFLVSFYNNEISEKSEIFDDQFSVERPDGSNFTLKIRSTKLEDSAMYFCASGGLYQETQYFGPGTRLLVL.

This clone was found a few times. The chain uses TRBV29-1 and TRBJ1-1, with D possibly TRBD1 on 5 matching bases. Per germline, CDR1 SQVTM and CDR2 ANQGSEA. The germline V and J ends were trimmed by 5 bases and 3 bases, with 10 bases remaining between them. The CDR3 is 12 residues long. The CDR3 here is CSVRRGYTEAFF. CDR3 bases: TGCAGCGTTAGGCGGGGCTACACTGAAGCTTTCTTT.

For this clone: The junction and the germline gene differ at one end; a read error may be behind it. This rearrangement joins TRBV7-3 to TRBJ1-1, with D unclear. CDR3 size: 13 residues. Germline CDR1 and CDR2: SGHTA and FQGTGA. Here the CDR3 reads CASSLGRNAEAFF. CDR3 coding DNA: TGTGCCAGCAGCTTGGGGAGGAACGCTGAAGCTTTCTTT.

This sequence joins TRBV5-1 and TRBJ2-1; possible D gene TRBD2, 6 bases. Trimming left V 2 bases short and J 6 bases short, with 9 bases between. The length of the CDR3 is 13 residues. In germline, CDR1 is SGHRS, CDR2 YFSETQ. The CDR3 sequence: CASSFGGSNEQFF. CDR3 DNA: TGCGCCAGCAGCTTTGGGGGGAGCAATGAGCAGTTCTTC.

This clone was observed a handful of times. This chain uses TRBV6-5 with TRBJ2-7; D might be TRBD2 (5 bases). Germline CDR1 is MNHEY and CDR2 is SVGAGI. V dropped 8 bases and J dropped 7 bases, with 18 bases sitting between them. CDR3 size: 13 residues. The DNA for the CDR3 is TGTGCCAGCCGAGGGCAGGAGTTGGGGGAGCAGTACTTC. Amino acids: CASRGQELGEQYF.

This chain connects TRBV5-1 to TRBJ2-2; 8 bases fit TRBD1. Germline V lookup: CDR1 SGHRS, CDR2 YFSETQ. Trimming removed 5 bases from V and 4 bases from J; junction bases left unmatched: 4. There are 14 residues in the CDR3. CDR3 sequence: CASRGQGTTGELFF. The DNA of the CDR3 is TGCGCCAGCAGAGGACAGGGTACCACCGGGGAGCTGTTTTTT. The whole variable domain, filled in from reference TRBV5-1 and TRBJ2-2, reads KAGVTQTPRYLIKTRGQQVTLSCSPISGHRSVSWYQQTPGQGLQFLFEYFSETQRNKGNFPGRFSGRQFSNSRSEMNVSTLELGDSALYLCASRGQGTTGELFFGEGSRLTVL.

The J gene is TRBJ2-5, the V gene TRBV9; D remains ambiguous. The last part of the DNA fits TRBJ2-7 better; the J call may be wrong. The germline V gene has CDR1 SGDLS and CDR2 YYNGEE. The CDR3 is 11 amino acids. The CDR3 reads CASSVVREQYF. The CDR3 nucleotides read TGTGCCAGCAGCGTGGTTCGCGAGCAGTACTTC.

The gene calls are TRBV23-1 and TRBJ2-7; 8 bases align to TRBD1. TRBV23-1 is noted as an ORF with a role that remains uncertain. Trimming took 6 bases from V and 3 from J; bases not matched to a gene: 10. The CDR3 extends over 15 amino acids. CDR3 sequence reads: CASRPRTGKSYEQYF. CDR3 nucleotide sequence: TGCGCCAGCAGGCCTAGGACAGGGAAAAGCTACGAGCAGTACTTC.

The chain employs TRBV5-4 and TRBJ2-2, with unresolved D. The CDR3 covers 15 residues. Germline values: CDR1 SGHNT, CDR2 YYREEE (reference sequence). Trimming pared 0 bases from V and 1 base from J, leaving 7 bases between. The CDR3 here is CASSLAAGNTGELFF. CDR3 sequence (DNA): TGTGCCAGCAGCTTGGCCGCAGGGAACACCGGGGAGCTGTTTTTT.